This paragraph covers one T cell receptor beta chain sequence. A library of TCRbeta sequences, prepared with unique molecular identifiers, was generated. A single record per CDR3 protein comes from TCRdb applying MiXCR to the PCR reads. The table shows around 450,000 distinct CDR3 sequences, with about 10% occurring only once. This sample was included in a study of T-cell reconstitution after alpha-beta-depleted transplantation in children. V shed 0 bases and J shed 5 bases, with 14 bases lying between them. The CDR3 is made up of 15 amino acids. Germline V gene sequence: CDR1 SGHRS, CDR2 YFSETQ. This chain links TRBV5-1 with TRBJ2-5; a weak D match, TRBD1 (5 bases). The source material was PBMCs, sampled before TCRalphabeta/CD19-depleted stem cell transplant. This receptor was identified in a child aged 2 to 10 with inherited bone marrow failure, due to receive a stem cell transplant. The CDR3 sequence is CASSLEGRAEETQYF. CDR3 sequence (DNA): TGCGCCAGCAGCTTGGAGGGCAGGGCGGAGGAGACCCAGTACTTC.